These 32 T cell receptor beta chains were all obtained from the same sample, sequenced in a study of blood T cell repertoires in COVID-19 (dated by TCRdb to 2018 to 2021). The library was built by means of the immunoSEQ multiplex PCR assay. In TCRdb, the immuneACCESS table is reduced to in-frame sequences with V and J assigned. These tables do not hold every clone; where another copy was compared, an unresolved V gene accounts for under half, and the others remain unexplained. The sample has some 450,000 clones on record, around 90% of them singletons. The ten largest clones take up 0.7% to 1% of the sample. The sequenced material came from peripheral blood. These receptors came from a man aged 18 to 30 with COVID-19, enrolled during active disease.

This chain links TRBV18 with TRBJ1-2; TRBD1 aligns across 7 bases. The CDR3 runs 16 residues. Germline CDR1 reads KGHSH; CDR2 reads LQKENI. Germline trimming cut 2 bases from V and 4 bases from J; bases unmatched to any gene: 10. Written as DNA, the CDR3 is TGTGCCAGCTCACCATATACAGGGGAAAGAGGCTATGGCTACACCTTC. As protein: CASSPYTGERGYGYTF.

V usage is TRBV27 and J usage is TRBJ2-6; 7 nucleotides line up with TRBD1. V dropped 6 bases and J dropped 1; count of bases not matched to a gene: 6. CDR3 length: 16 residues. Germline V gene lookup returns CDR1 MNHEY and CDR2 SMNVEV (reference sequence). The CDR3 nucleotides are TGTGCCAGCAGGCCGATGACAGGGTCTGGGGCCAACGTCCTGACTTTC. Its protein is CASRPMTGSGANVLTF. The entire variable domain, with the rest obtained from reference TRBV27 and TRBJ2-6, is as follows: EAQVTQNPRYLITVTGKKLTVTCSQNMNHEYMSWYRQDPGLGLRQIYYSMNVEVTDKGDVPEGYKVSRKEKRNFPLILESPSPNQTSLYFCASRPMTGSGANVLTFGAGSRLTVL.

CDR3: CASSGDRSRVNEKLFF. DNA of the CDR3: TGTGCCAGCAGTGGGGACAGGTCCCGAGTTAATGAAAAACTGTTTTTT. This chain joins TRBV6-1 and TRBJ1-4; TRBD1 matches at 8 bases. Germline CDR1 and CDR2: MNHNS and SASEGT. V dropped 4 bases and J dropped 4; count of bases not matched to a gene: 8. The CDR3 contains 16 residues.

This clone was counted only a few times. The rearrangement joins TRBV7-9 to TRBJ2-1; 8 bases map to TRBD1. Germline CDR1 and CDR2: SEHNR and FQNEAQ (reference sequence). The CDR3 is 16 residues long. V shed 5 bases and J 1 base; nucleotides not matched to a gene: 7. This CDR3 reads CASSGQDRGSYNEQFF. The CDR3, as DNA: TGTGCCAGCAGCGGACAAGACAGGGGATCCTACAATGAGCAGTTCTTC.

The chain combines TRBV29-1 with TRBJ1-5; maybe TRBD1 (6 bases). V lost 5 bases to trimming and J lost 4 bases, with 12 bases between them. In germline, CDR1 is SQVTM, CDR2 ANQGSEA. This CDR3 has 13 amino acids. CDR3 bases: TGCAGCGTTAAGGACAGACCAAATCAGCCCCAGCATTTT. Translation gives CSVKDRPNQPQHF.

The chain combines TRBV21-1 with TRBJ2-7; the D segment call TRBD2 is taken from the table without a DNA check. TRBV21-1 is classified as a pseudogene. The CDR3 is made up of 17 amino acids. In DNA, the CDR3 is TGTGCCAGCGAGCCCCCTCGGGGGACTCCGAGCTCCTACGAGCAGTACTTC. It is translated as CASEPPRGTPSSYEQYF.

The rearrangement links TRBV19 to TRBJ2-3; 15 positions agree with TRBD2. Trimming cost V 6 bases and J 1 base; bases outside gene matches: 5. The germline V gene has CDR1 LNHDA and CDR2 SQIVND (reference sequence). The CDR3 is made up of 17 amino acids. CDR3 in amino acids: CASRARTSGGGTDTQYF. The DNA for the CDR3 is TGTGCCAGTAGAGCCAGGACTAGCGGGGGGGGCACAGATACGCAGTATTTT. Together with reference TRBV19 and TRBJ2-3, the CDR3 gives the full variable domain: DGGITQSPKYLFRKEGQNVTLSCEQNLNHDAMYWYRQDPGQGLRLIYYSQIVNDFQKGDIAEGYSVSREKKESFPLTVTSAQKNPTAFYLCASRARTSGGGTDTQYFGPGTRLTVL.

This clone was seen a handful of times. The rearrangement links TRBV27 to TRBJ2-6, with a possible D match to TRBD1 (5 bases). Trimming stripped 5 bases from V and 2 bases from J, with 13 bases between. Germline V lookup: CDR1 MNHEY, CDR2 SMNVEV (reference sequence). CDR3 length equals 16 residues. The CDR3 nucleotides are TGTGCCAGCAGTCGTGACCTAGGGGCTGGGGCCAACGTCCTGACTTTC. Protein product: CASSRDLGAGANVLTF.

This chain uses TRBV7-3 with TRBJ1-2, with 8 nucleotides matching TRBD1. Germline CDR1 and CDR2: SGHTA and FQGTGA. The ends lost 5 bases at V and 8 bases at J; junction bases unmatched: 7. This CDR3 has 13 amino acids. CDR3 in DNA: TGTGCCAGCAGCGTCAGACAGGGGAAAGGCTACACCTTC. This codes for CASSVRQGKGYTF.

The chain employs TRBV29-1 and TRBJ1-3; D unclear. V was shortened by 5 bases and J by 0 bases, with 5 bases between the two germline ends. The CDR3 is 12 residues long. Germline assignment: CDR1 SQVTM and CDR2 ANQGSEA. CDR3 DNA: TGCAGCGTTCGTATCTCTGGAAACACCATATATTTT. Protein: CSVRISGNTIYF.

Remarks on this clone: The junction shows a germline mismatch at one end, possibly a read error. The rearrangement joins TRBV12-3 or TRBV12-4 to TRBJ1-1; perhaps TRBD1 as D (5 bases). CDR3 length: 11 amino acids. CDR3 bases: TGTGCCAGCAGTTGGGGGGATGAAGTTGGGTTT. This sequence encodes CASSWGDEVGF.

V is TRBV7-2 and J is TRBJ2-1; 10 nucleotides line up with TRBD2. The CDR3 sequence is 14 residues long. V lost 2 bases and J lost 6; bases outside the gene matches: 1. Looked up from germline, CDR1 is SGHTA and CDR2 is FQGNSA. Here the CDR3 reads CASSLLAGGNEQFF. The CDR3 nucleotides read TGTGCCAGCAGCTTATTAGCGGGAGGCAATGAGCAGTTCTTC.

The chain employs TRBV5-8 and TRBJ2-7, with TRBD1 matching 9 bases. The CDR3 is 15 residues long. V trimming: 4 bases; J trimming: 3 bases; junction bases outside the gene matches: 8. Germline V gene data show CDR1 as SGHTS and CDR2 as YDEGEE. In nucleotides, the CDR3 is TGTGCCAGCAGCCGCGGACAGGGGCGACACTACGAGCAGTACTTC. Residues: CASSRGQGRHYEQYF.

This chain joins TRBV14 and TRBJ2-1, with TRBD2 matching over 11 bases. Trimming cost V 1 base and J 8 bases; bases outside gene matches: 4. The CDR3 length is 15 residues. CDR1 is SGHDN, CDR2 FVKESK, per germline. This CDR3 reads CASSQVAGGLDEQFF. The DNA of the CDR3 is TGTGCCAGCAGCCAAGTAGCGGGAGGGTTAGATGAGCAGTTCTTC.

The V call is TRBV24-1, the J call TRBJ2-5; 9 bases map to TRBD1. J was trimmed by 4 bases and V by 1 base; bases with no gene match: 12. The V gene's germline CDR1 is KGHDR and CDR2 SFDVKD. CDR3 length equals 18 residues. The CDR3 sequence is CATSDFGGTGGPVETQYF. The DNA of the CDR3 is TGTGCCACCAGTGATTTTGGGGGTACAGGGGGCCCTGTAGAGACCCAGTACTTC.

V gene TRBV27 combines with J gene TRBJ1-1; D is possibly TRBD1 (6 bases). V was clipped by 5 bases and J by 1 base, with 14 bases between them. This CDR3 contains 15 residues. Germline loops: CDR1 MNHEY, CDR2 SMNVEV (reference sequence). The CDR3 loop is CASSQPGTQNTEAFF. The CDR3 DNA reads TGTGCCAGCAGTCAACCCGGGACACAGAACACTGAAGCTTTCTTT.

This clone occurred a few times. The chain recombines TRBV7-6 with TRBJ2-7, with 8 positions matching TRBD1. CDR1 SGHVS and CDR2 FNYEAQ come from the germline V gene. V gave up 5 bases and J gave up 5 bases; unmatched junction bases: 5. This CDR3 has 13 residues. The CDR3 sequence is CASSQDRADEQYF. The CDR3 coding sequence is TGTGCCAGCAGCCAGGACAGGGCTGACGAGCAGTACTTC.

This sequence joins TRBV4-1 and TRBJ2-1; TRBD2 aligns across 10 bases. V was pared by 4 bases and J by 2 bases, with 5 bases of the junction left unmatched. The germline V gene encodes CDR1 MGHRA and CDR2 YSYEKL. CDR3 size: 16 residues. The CDR3: CASSPGLAYTYNEQFF. CDR3 nucleotides: TGCGCCAGCAGCCCGGGACTAGCGTACACCTACAATGAGCAGTTCTTC.

This clone appeared a single time. This sequence joins TRBV11-3 and TRBJ2-5; D gene uncertain. Germline V gene lookup returns CDR1 SGHNT and CDR2 YENEEA. V shed 1 base and J shed 1 base, with 7 bases lying between them. This CDR3 comprises 14 residues. CDR3 sequence: CASSLVVSQETQYF. The DNA for the CDR3 is TGTGCCAGCAGCTTAGTAGTTAGCCAAGAGACCCAGTACTTC.

The J gene is TRBJ1-2, the V gene TRBV19, with TRBD1 matching 12 bases. CDR1 LNHDA and CDR2 SQIVND come from the germline V gene (reference sequence). Trimming at V came to 5 bases and at J to 6 bases, leaving 7 bases not matched to a gene. The CDR3 extends over 15 amino acids. DNA for the CDR3: TGTGCCAGTAGTCGGGGACAGGGGGCGCGGAATGGCTACACCTTC. This encodes CASSRGQGARNGYTF.

The chain uses TRBV12-5 and TRBJ1-1, with unresolved D. The CDR3 sequence is 13 residues long. Trimming pared 7 bases from V and 1 base from J, leaving 10 bases between. The germline V gene has CDR1 LGHNT and CDR2 FRNRAP. CDR3 residues: CASVSRWNTEAFF. In DNA, the CDR3 is TGTGCTAGTGTGTCTAGGTGGAACACTGAAGCTTTCTTT.

The chain joins TRBV5-1 to TRBJ2-6; no clear D gene. Trimming removed 3 bases at V and 0 bases at J, with 10 bases between. The germline gives CDR1 SGHRS, CDR2 YFSETQ. The CDR3 is 16 residues long. The CDR3 DNA is TGCGCCAGCAGCTGGATAAGGAGCTCTGGGGCCAACGTCCTGACTTTC. Its protein is CASSWIRSSGANVLTF.

The chain links TRBV5-1 to TRBJ2-3, with D uncertain. The V gene's germline CDR1 is SGHRS and CDR2 YFSETQ. Trimming left V 5 bases short and J 4 bases short, with 14 bases between. The length of the CDR3 is 14 residues. CDR3 nucleotides: TGCGCCAGCAGTCTTAACTTGGTAGCAGATACGCAGTATTTT. Its protein product is CASSLNLVADTQYF.

DNA of the CDR3: TGTGCCACCAGTGATTCGAAGGGAGAGAACAAACTGTTTTTT. It encodes CATSDSKGENKLFF. The chain combines TRBV24-1 with TRBJ1-4; D is ambiguous. Per germline, CDR1 KGHDR and CDR2 SFDVKD. The V gene lost 2 bases and the J gene lost 11 bases, with 14 bases spanning the gap. The CDR3 is 14 residues long.

V gene TRBV18 combines with J gene TRBJ1-6, with D hard to call. Germline-derived CDR1 and CDR2 are KGHSH and LQKENI. V was shortened by 3 bases and J by 8 bases, with 8 bases between the two germline ends. The CDR3 has 13 amino acids. This CDR3 reads CASSPSEHSPLHF. CDR3 coding DNA: TGTGCCAGCTCACCGTCGGAGCATTCACCCCTCCACTTT.

The chain couples TRBV2 to TRBJ1-1; D is unclear. CDR3 size: 13 residues. The V end lost 4 bases, the J end lost 4 bases, and 10 bases lay between the germline ends. Germline assignment: CDR1 SNHLY and CDR2 FYNNEI. The CDR3 DNA sequence: TGTGCCAGCAGTGGGTTCGAGAGCACTGAAGCTTTCTTT. It translates to CASSGFESTEAFF.

The chain carries TRBV6-5 and TRBJ1-1; TRBD1 agrees at 10 bases. This CDR3 is 14 amino acids long. Germline values: CDR1 MNHEY, CDR2 SVGAGI. Trimming took 8 bases from V and 3 from J; bases not matched to a gene: 6. CDR3 DNA sequence: TGTGCCAGCGGACTGGACAGGGGGGACACTGAAGCTTTCTTT. Translation: CASGLDRGDTEAFF.

The J gene is TRBJ1-1, the V gene TRBV5-6; a possible D gene is TRBD1 (5 bases). The CDR3 has 16 residues. The V gene's germline CDR1 is SGHDT and CDR2 YYEEEE. Trimming removed 2 bases at V and 6 bases at J, with 20 bases between. The CDR3 coding sequence is TGTGCCAGCAGCTTCGGGTGGCTCCCAGGGCAGTCTGAAGCTTTCTTT. This codes for CASSFGWLPGQSEAFF.

The chain is built from TRBV5-1 and TRBJ2-1; 7 nucleotides align to TRBD2. CDR1 is SGHRS and CDR2 is YFSETQ in the germline V gene. After removal of 6 bases from V and 1 base from J, the junction contained 10 bases not matched to a gene. This CDR3 has 16 residues. The CDR3 coding sequence is TGCGCCAGCACGACTAGCCACCCTGGATCCTACAATGAGCAGTTCTTC. Translated: CASTTSHPGSYNEQFF. The variable domain in full, completed from reference TRBV5-1 and TRBJ2-1, reads KAGVTQTPRYLIKTRGQQVTLSCSPISGHRSVSWYQQTPGQGLQFLFEYFSETQRNKGNFPGRFSGRQFSNSRSEMNVSTLELGDSALYLCASTTSHPGSYNEQFFGPGTRLTVL.

The J gene is TRBJ2-1, the V gene TRBV5-4; 10 positions match TRBD2. J gave up 3 bases and V 3 bases, and 6 bases lay outside the gene matches. Germline loops: CDR1 SGHNT, CDR2 YYREEE (reference sequence). The CDR3 is 16 residues long. The CDR3 spells CASSSAGGPVYNEQFF. Here the CDR3 DNA reads TGTGCCAGCAGCTCAGCGGGAGGGCCTGTCTACAATGAGCAGTTCTTC.

The CDR3 nucleotides are TGTGCCAGCAGCTTGGATCTGGCAGAAACCTATGGCTACACCTTC. It yields the protein CASSLDLAETYGYTF. This sequence joins TRBV5-6 and TRBJ1-2; no definite D call. The CDR3 contains 15 residues. Per the germline V gene, CDR1 is SGHDT and CDR2 is YYEEEE. V shed 0 bases and J shed 4 bases, with 13 bases lying between them.

The V gene is TRBV7-2, the J gene TRBJ2-5; 7 bases match TRBD1. Germline CDR1 and CDR2: SGHTA and FQGNSA. The V and J ends lost 1 base and 7 bases, in that order; junction bases with no gene match: 6. The CDR3 length is 14 residues. DNA for the CDR3: TGTGCCAGCAGCTTAGATAGGGGACAGAGGACCCAGTACTTC. Amino acid sequence: CASSLDRGQRTQYF.